Included here is one T cell receptor (beta chain) sequence, with context. Its cognate antigen has yet to be identified. Per-base quality was not reported, and no clone a single base away is much larger than it. The data were obtained in a study of CD4 T cells in lung cancer (dated by TCRdb to the late 2010s). For the wider study: The study screened blood T cells of NSCLC patients for responses to candidate mutation-encoded neoepitopes and isolated neoantigen-specific CD4+ T-cell clones and TCRs. The frequency of neoantigen-specific clonotypes in tumor resections, non-adjacent lung and cultured T-cell products was followed using TCRB deep sequencing. Lung adenocarcinoma or squamous cell carcinoma was present in the resected patients, who were aged 60 to 69 at blood donation and were mostly former smokers. Before blood donation, treatments including platinum chemotherapy had been received by the patients, and nivolumab or pembrolizumab had been received by some of the patients.

General findings and caveats noted by the study authors: Some blood-derived responses might reflect in vitro priming of naive T cells or cross-reactivity rather than memory responses to the cancer.

The library was prepared using the immunoSEQ multiplex PCR assay. DNA was isolated with Qiagen DNeasy or QIAamp micro DNA kits and TCRB sequenced with the Adaptive Biotechnology human TCRB sequencing kit. An Illumina MiSeq was used to sequence the TCRB libraries. Per the authors' processing: The kit provider's software was used to analyze TCRB sequence data, and Fisher's exact test was applied to assess tumor enrichment of clonotype templates. Held by TCRdb, this immuneACCESS table contains in-frame sequences only and omits some clones. Under half of the omission traces to an unresolved V gene where checked; the cause of the rest is unknown. The DNA was the basis for D and trimming; V, J and clone size are from that table. A total of approximately 1,100 clones appear in this sample, under 60% of them only once. Of the sample, roughly two thirds is held by the ten largest clones. Tumor-infiltrating lymphocyte cultures were grown from approximately 6-12 tumor fragments in high-dose IL2 (roughly 6,100 U/mL) for approximately 5 weeks.

At the junction V is shortened by 5 bases and J by 2 bases; bases outside the gene matches: 5. Looking up the germline V gene yields CDR1 SGHAT and CDR2 FQNNGV. The cysteine opens and the phenylalanine closes a CDR3 of 14 amino acids. The read is trimmed to its CDR3 DNA, 42 bases read in frame from base 1. The rearranged segments are TRBV11-2 and TRBJ1-2; 7 middle bases align to TRBD1. This sequence was found in a woman in her sixties with non-small cell lung cancer. Material for sequencing was cultured cells derived from lung. The nucleotides are TGTGCCAGCAGCAAACAACAGGGGAACTATGGCTACACCTTC. This is translated as CASSKQQGNYGYTF.